There are many counts of the clone carrying this T cell receptor beta chain. Its antigen is unidentified. Germline lookup yields CDR1 LNHDA and CDR2 SQIVND (reference sequence). V lost 7 bases, J lost 0 bases, and 10 bases lay in between. There are 15 residues in the CDR3. Noted time point: newly diagnosed GD, antithyroid drugs for less than 3 months. Scientists built the TCR library using RNA that was extracted from PBMCs. These data are taken from a study of regulatory T cells in long-lasting Graves disease. Looking at the study overall: The antithyroid drugs taken by newly diagnosed Graves' patients had been used for under 3 months. The study's findings and limits: Persistent disease preferred TRBV28, TRBJ1-2 and TRBJ2-5.

HTBI primers from iRepertoire and Arm-PCR of CDR3 regions yielded the TCR beta libraries. Authors' analysis steps: Across the samples, identification revealed approximately 66 TRBV and over 12 TRBJ segments. TCRdb called the multiplex PCR reads again in MiXCR, with one record for every CDR3 protein. In this record, the V and J calls reflect TCRdb's handling and not the investigators' own analysis. This sample has some 220,000 distinct CDR3 sequences, with approximately 18% found just once. These sequences were also reported in another study, on T cells in Graves' hyperthyroidism and ophthalmopathy. That paper adds: The HTBI set primed first-round TCR CDR3 RT-PCR.

The chain employs TRBV19 and TRBJ1-6, with D unresolved. The sequenced sample was peripheral blood mononuclear cells (PBMCs), obtained at new diagnosis, from a patient treated with antithyroid drugs. This sequence originates from a woman under 40 with Graves disease. Here the CDR3 reads CASTESSSYNSPLHF. The DNA for the CDR3 is TGTGCCAGTACGGAGTCAAGCTCCTATAATTCACCCCTCCACTTT.